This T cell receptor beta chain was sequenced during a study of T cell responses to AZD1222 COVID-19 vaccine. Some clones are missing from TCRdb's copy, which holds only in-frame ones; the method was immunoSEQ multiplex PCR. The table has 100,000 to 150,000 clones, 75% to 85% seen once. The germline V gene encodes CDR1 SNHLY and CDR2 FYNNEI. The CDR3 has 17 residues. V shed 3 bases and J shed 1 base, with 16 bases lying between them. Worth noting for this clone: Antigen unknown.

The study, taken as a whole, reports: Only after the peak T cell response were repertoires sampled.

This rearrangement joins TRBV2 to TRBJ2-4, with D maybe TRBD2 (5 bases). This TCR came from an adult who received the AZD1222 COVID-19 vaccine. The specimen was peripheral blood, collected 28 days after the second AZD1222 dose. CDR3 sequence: CASSDSHRGVAKNIQYF. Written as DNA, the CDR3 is TGTGCCAGCAGTGATTCACATCGGGGAGTCGCCAAAAACATTCAGTACTTC.